This is a list of T cell receptor beta chains from one sample in a study of CD8 T cells in ankylosing spondylitis. TCRdb redid the calling of the 5' RACE reads with MiXCR, one entry per CDR3 protein. The sample records more than 600,000 distinct CDR3 sequences, over 15% being singletons. Material for sequencing was blood, either unsorted or a sorted T cell fraction (not recorded which). Receptor source: a male donor with ankylosing spondylitis. Each CDR3 is given with its conserved first and last residue. A D gene is named only where the DNA matches it firmly. Only some rows state a clone size, as once, few, many or a class for expanded clones.

size: .
J: TRBJ2-7
length: 16
D: TRBD2
V: TRBV7-8
DNA: TGTGCCAGCAGCTTAGGGCTAGCGGGAGGTTTTTACGAGCAGTACTTC
CDR3: CASSLGLAGGFYEQYF

size: .
J: TRBJ2-7
length: 14
D: TRBD2
V: TRBV3-1
DNA: TGTGCCAGCAGCCGCGGGAGCCTCTCCTACGAGCAGTACTTC
CDR3: CASSRGSLSYEQYF

size: .
J: TRBJ1-1
length: 14
D: .
V: TRBV12-3/TRBV12-4
DNA: TGTGCCAGCAGAACCGTGATGATGAGGGGAGGAGCTTTCTTT
CDR3: CASRTVMMRGGAFF

size: .
J: TRBJ2-3
length: 15
D: .
V: TRBV2
DNA: TGTGCCAGCAGTCCCGGCGGGACTTTCACAGATACGCAGTATTTT
CDR3: CASSPGGTFTDTQYF

size: .
J: TRBJ1-1
length: 14
D: .
V: TRBV27
DNA: TGTGCCAGCAGTTTATTACTAGGACTGAGTGAAGCTTTCTTT
CDR3: CASSLLLGLSEAFF

size: .
J: TRBJ1-2
length: 15
D: .
V: TRBV20-1
DNA: TGCAGTGCTAGTGCGGGGGGCAATGCTAACTATGGCTACACCTTC
CDR3: CSASAGGNANYGYTF

size: few
J: TRBJ2-1
length: 17
D: TRBD2
V: TRBV7-2
DNA: TGTGCCAGCAGCTTGATGGGACTAGCGGGAGATGGGGATGAGCAGTTCTTC
CDR3: CASSLMGLAGDGDEQFF

size: few
J: TRBJ1-5
length: 15
D: .
V: TRBV16
DNA: TGTGCCAGCAGCCAATGGGTCTCGGGCAATCAGCCCCAGCATTTT
CDR3: CASSQWVSGNQPQHF

size: .
J: TRBJ2-2
length: 13
D: .
V: TRBV6-5
DNA: TGTGCCAGCAGTTCCTTATTCACCGGGGAGCTGTTTTTT
CDR3: CASSSLFTGELFF

size: few
J: TRBJ2-1
length: 15
D: TRBD2
V: TRBV5-1
DNA: TGCGCCAGCAGGGATCGTTTAGCGGGGGGGCCCGTGCAGTTCTTC
CDR3: CASRDRLAGGPVQFF

size: .
J: TRBJ1-4
length: 15
D: .
V: TRBV5-5
DNA: TGTGCCAGCAGCTTCCAGACAGGTCTTAATGAAAAACTGTTTTTT
CDR3: CASSFQTGLNEKLFF

size: few
J: TRBJ2-2
length: 16
D: .
V: TRBV9
DNA: TGTGCCAGCAGCGACCCGGGGGGACACGACACCGGGGAGCTGTTTTTT
CDR3: CASSDPGGHDTGELFF

size: few
J: TRBJ2-1
length: 14
D: TRBD1
V: TRBV20-1
DNA: TGCAGTGCCATCGACAGGGTACGCAACAATGAGCAGTTCTTC
CDR3: CSAIDRVRNNEQFF

size: .
J: TRBJ2-5
length: 13
D: TRBD1
V: TRBV2
DNA: TGTGCCAGCAGTGGGACAGGGGACGGGACCCAGTACTTC
CDR3: CASSGTGDGTQYF

size: few
J: TRBJ1-5
length: 19
D: TRBD1
V: TRBV28
DNA: TGTGCCAGCAGTTATCCTACAGGGGCTCAAACCTATAGCAATCAGCCCCAGCATTTT
CDR3: CASSYPTGAQTYSNQPQHF

size: once
J: TRBJ2-1
length: 16
D: TRBD2
V: TRBV5-1
DNA: TGCGCCAGCAGCAGATTAGCAGCGGGGGATTACAATGAGCAGTTCTTC
CDR3: CASSRLAAGDYNEQFF

size: few
J: TRBJ2-1
length: 19
D: TRBD2
V: TRBV4-1
DNA: TGCGCCAGCAGCCTCCTGGCTGGAGCGGGAGGGGTGTCCTACAATGAGCAGTTCTTC
CDR3: CASSLLAGAGGVSYNEQFF

size: .
J: TRBJ2-1
length: 14
D: .
V: TRBV10-3
DNA: TGTGCCATCAGTGAGGGTGGTACTTACAATGAGCAGTTCTTC
CDR3: CAISEGGTYNEQFF

size: .
J: TRBJ1-1
length: 14
D: .
V: TRBV29-1
DNA: TGCAGCGCCAATGGGGTCCAGCTGAACACTGAAGCTTTCTTT
CDR3: CSANGVQLNTEAFF

size: .
J: TRBJ2-7
length: 15
D: .
V: TRBV4-2
DNA: TGTGCCAGCAGCCAAGGCGGGGGCCCCTCGAGCGAGCAGTACTTC
CDR3: CASSQGGGPSSEQYF

size: few
J: TRBJ2-7
length: 15
D: TRBD2
V: TRBV9
DNA: TGTGCCAGCAGCCCCACACTAGCGGCTTCCTACGAGCAGTACTTC
CDR3: CASSPTLAASYEQYF

size: .
J: TRBJ1-4
length: 15
D: .
V: TRBV5-1
DNA: TGCGCCAGCCCCCCGGAGGGGGTGACTAATGAAAAACTGTTTTTT
CDR3: CASPPEGVTNEKLFF

size: .
J: TRBJ2-7
length: 14
D: .
V: TRBV7-9
DNA: TGTGCCAGCAGCAGCATGGACAGCTCCTACGAGCAGTACTTC
CDR3: CASSSMDSSYEQYF

size: .
J: TRBJ2-3
length: 18
D: .
V: TRBV11-1
DNA: TGTGCCAGCAGCTCCAAACAGGTCGGAGCGCAATACACAGATACGCAGTATTTT
CDR3: CASSSKQVGAQYTDTQYF

size: .
J: TRBJ2-2
length: 17
D: TRBD2
V: TRBV20-1
DNA: TGCAGTGCTAGAGGGACTAGCGGGGCCGCGAACACCGGGGAGCTGTTTTTT
CDR3: CSARGTSGAANTGELFF

size: many
J: TRBJ1-2
length: 13
D: .
V: TRBV27
DNA: TGTGCCAGCAGTTCTTTGTCCCCGGGAGGCTACACCTTC
CDR3: CASSSLSPGGYTF

size: .
J: TRBJ2-5
length: 13
D: TRBD1
V: TRBV19
DNA: TGTGCCAGTAGGACAGGGGGCGAAGAGACCCAGTACTTC
CDR3: CASRTGGEETQYF

size: .
J: TRBJ2-1
length: 14
D: .
V: TRBV7-9
DNA: TGTGCCATTCGGACAGCGAGCAACTACAATGAGCAGTTCTTC
CDR3: CAIRTASNYNEQFF

size: .
J: TRBJ2-6
length: 17
D: .
V: TRBV20-1
DNA: TGCAGTGCTAGACTGGACCAGGGTGCCTCTGGGGCCAACGTCCTGACTTTC
CDR3: CSARLDQGASGANVLTF

size: .
J: TRBJ2-1
length: 16
D: .
V: TRBV6-5
DNA: TGTGCCAGCAGTTGGCGAGTTGCTAGCTCCTACAATGAGCAGTTCTTC
CDR3: CASSWRVASSYNEQFF

size: .
J: TRBJ1-2
length: 11
D: .
V: TRBV12-3/TRBV12-4
DNA: TGTGCTAACCTCAATGGGGGTGGCTACACCTTC
CDR3: CANLNGGGYTF

size: few
J: TRBJ2-7
length: 15
D: .
V: TRBV15
DNA: TGTGCCACCAGCAGAGATGTGGCAGGATATGTCGAGCAGTACTTC
CDR3: CATSRDVAGYVEQYF

size: few
J: TRBJ2-3
length: 14
D: TRBD1
V: TRBV2
DNA: TGTGCCAGCAGTGAGGGACAGGGGTCAGATACGCAGTATTTT
CDR3: CASSEGQGSDTQYF

size: .
J: TRBJ2-1
length: 11
D: .
V: TRBV5-6
DNA: TGTGCCAGCAGCTGGGCCAATGAGCAGTTCTTC
CDR3: CASSWANEQFF

size: .
J: TRBJ1-1
length: 13
D: .
V: TRBV6-6
DNA: TGTGCCAGCAGTTCGGATGGATGGACTGAAGCTTTCTTT
CDR3: CASSSDGWTEAFF

size: few
J: TRBJ2-7
length: 14
D: .
V: TRBV12-3/TRBV12-4
DNA: TGTGCCAGCAGTCGCTCGTTAGAATCCTACGAGCAGTACTTC
CDR3: CASSRSLESYEQYF

size: few
J: TRBJ1-1
length: 14
D: .
V: TRBV2
DNA: TGTGCCAGCAGTGAGGGACCACGGTTTCCTGAAGCTTTCTTT
CDR3: CASSEGPRFPEAFF

size: .
J: TRBJ2-2
length: 16
D: .
V: TRBV4-1
DNA: TGCGCCAGCAGCCCCCTCCCGGGAGAGGACACCGGGGAGCTGTTTTTT
CDR3: CASSPLPGEDTGELFF

size: many
J: TRBJ2-2
length: 13
D: .
V: TRBV20-1
DNA: TGCAGTGTTCCAGCAGACAACACCGGGGAGCTGTTTTTT
CDR3: CSVPADNTGELFF

size: few
J: TRBJ2-7
length: 14
D: .
V: TRBV20-1
DNA: TGCAGTGCTAGAGTCTTACCTCGACTCTACGAGCAGTACTTC
CDR3: CSARVLPRLYEQYF

size: once
J: TRBJ2-1
length: 14
D: .
V: TRBV7-8
DNA: TGTGCCAGCAGCTTAGCGGGGGGCACCAATGAGCAGTTCTTC
CDR3: CASSLAGGTNEQFF

size: .
J: TRBJ2-3
length: 14
D: .
V: TRBV28
DNA: TGTGCCAGCACCGGGCCCGGATCGACAGATACGCAGTATTTT
CDR3: CASTGPGSTDTQYF

size: .
J: TRBJ2-3
length: 14
D: .
V: TRBV12-3/TRBV12-4
DNA: TGTGCCAGCAGTTTAGCTATTCTCACAGATACGCAGTATTTT
CDR3: CASSLAILTDTQYF

size: .
J: TRBJ1-1
length: 12
D: TRBD1
V: TRBV29-1
DNA: TGCAGCGCACCAAGGGACAGTGGGTCGACTTTCTTT
CDR3: CSAPRDSGSTFF

size: .
J: TRBJ1-5
length: 13
D: .
V: TRBV21-1
DNA: TGTGCCAGCAGCAAGGGGCACCCTCAGCCCCAGCATTTT
CDR3: CASSKGHPQPQHF

size: .
J: TRBJ2-1
length: 16
D: .
V: TRBV28
DNA: TGTGCCAGCAGTTTAAAAGTCCCAGACCCTAGGAATGAGCAGTTCTTC
CDR3: CASSLKVPDPRNEQFF

size: .
J: TRBJ2-1
length: 17
D: TRBD1
V: TRBV4-2
DNA: TGTGCCAGCAGCAAAGGTGAGACAGGGTCCTCATACAATGAGCAGTTCTTC
CDR3: CASSKGETGSSYNEQFF

size: .
J: TRBJ2-2
length: 15
D: .
V: TRBV4-3
DNA: TGCGCCAGCAGCCAAGGGACCTGGGGCACCGGGGAGCTGTTTTTT
CDR3: CASSQGTWGTGELFF

size: many
J: TRBJ1-5
length: 12
D: .
V: TRBV12-3/TRBV12-4
DNA: TGTGCCAGCAGTTTAATTGGTCAGCCCCAGCATTTT
CDR3: CASSLIGQPQHF

size: few
J: TRBJ2-2
length: 12
D: .
V: TRBV5-6
DNA: TGTGCCAGCAGCTTTAACGGCGGGGAGCTGTTTTTT
CDR3: CASSFNGGELFF

size: .
J: TRBJ1-1
length: 14
D: TRBD1
V: TRBV5-5
DNA: TGTGCCAGCAGCGTCGGGACAGTCGACACTGAAGCTTTCTTT
CDR3: CASSVGTVDTEAFF

size: many
J: TRBJ2-2
length: 14
D: TRBD1
V: TRBV27
DNA: TGTGCCAGCAGTTTAGACAGGGGCACCGGGGAGCTGTTTTTT
CDR3: CASSLDRGTGELFF

size: few
J: TRBJ2-3
length: 16
D: .
V: TRBV5-1
DNA: TGCGCCAGCAGCTTGGGGGGTCCCGATTTCACAGATACGCAGTATTTT
CDR3: CASSLGGPDFTDTQYF

size: .
J: TRBJ1-4
length: 13
D: TRBD1
V: TRBV12-3/TRBV12-4
DNA: TGTGCCAGCAGCCCGACAGGGACCGAACAACTGTTTTTT
CDR3: CASSPTGTEQLFF

size: .
J: TRBJ1-3
length: 17
D: .
V: TRBV20-1
DNA: TGCAGTGCTAGTACGGGACTTCTTCTAGACTCTGGAAACACCATATATTTT
CDR3: CSASTGLLLDSGNTIYF

size: many
J: TRBJ2-1
length: 14
D: TRBD2
V: TRBV5-1
DNA: TGCGCCAGCAGCCTCAGCGGGGGGTACAATGAGCAGTTCTTC
CDR3: CASSLSGGYNEQFF

size: few
J: TRBJ1-2
length: 11
D: .
V: TRBV10-3
DNA: TGTGCCATCAGTGATTTAACTCGATACACCTTC
CDR3: CAISDLTRYTF

size: .
J: TRBJ2-7
length: 19
D: .
V: TRBV2
DNA: TGTGCCAGCAGTGAAGCGTTCGAACCATACAGGGCCCAGTCGTACGAGCAGTACTTC
CDR3: CASSEAFEPYRAQSYEQYF

size: .
J: TRBJ2-7
length: 12
D: .
V: TRBV29-1
DNA: TGCAGCGTTACTACCTACGGGGGCGAGCAGTACTTC
CDR3: CSVTTYGGEQYF

size: few
J: TRBJ2-7
length: 15
D: TRBD1
V: TRBV5-1
DNA: TGCGCCAGCAGCTTGGGGACGGGACAGGGTTACGAGCAGTACTTC
CDR3: CASSLGTGQGYEQYF